Sequencing of this T cell receptor beta chain was carried out in a study of T cell responses to AZD1222 COVID-19 vaccine. Study information: Pooling covered second doses at about 4 or about 12 weeks.

The study's findings and limits: The study found Spike-specific TCR breadth and depth rose after two AZD1222 doses. White British donors predominated, females outnumbered males, and clonal diversity was possibly underestimated.

Data came from immunoSEQ multiplex PCR; TCRdb stores just in-frame clones and leaves some out. The table records 100,000 to 150,000 clones, around 94% of them present only once. Regarding this clone: Its antigen is currently unknown.

The receptor comes from an adult in good health. Sequences were derived from peripheral blood, sampled on day 0 of AZD1222 vaccination.

The CDR3 is CASSEPGRGTGELFF. DNA for the CDR3: TGTGCCAGCAGTGAACCGGGCAGGGGAACCGGGGAGCTGTTTTTT. V is TRBV2 and J is TRBJ2-2, with D possibly TRBD1 on 6 matching bases. Looked up from germline, CDR1 is SNHLY and CDR2 is FYNNEI. The ends were cut back, 2 bases at V and 5 bases at J, with 12 bases in the middle. The CDR3 loop spans 15 amino acids.